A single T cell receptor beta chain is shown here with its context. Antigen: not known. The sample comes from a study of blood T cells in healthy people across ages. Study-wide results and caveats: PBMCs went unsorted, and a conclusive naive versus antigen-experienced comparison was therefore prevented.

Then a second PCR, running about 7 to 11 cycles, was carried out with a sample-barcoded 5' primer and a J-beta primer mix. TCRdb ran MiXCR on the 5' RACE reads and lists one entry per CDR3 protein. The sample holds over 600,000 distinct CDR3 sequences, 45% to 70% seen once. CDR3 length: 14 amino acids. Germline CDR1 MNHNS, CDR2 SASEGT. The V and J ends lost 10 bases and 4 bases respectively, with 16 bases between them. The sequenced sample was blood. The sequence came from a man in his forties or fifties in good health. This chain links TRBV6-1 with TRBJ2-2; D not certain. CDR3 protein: CATSLAGSTGELFF. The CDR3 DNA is TGTGCCACCTCCCTGGCCGGATCCACCGGGGAGCTGTTTTTT.